This T cell receptor beta chain was documented in a study of blood T cell repertoires in COVID-19. Study-wide background: Researchers got acute and convalescent COVID-19 samples from the United States, Italy and Spain. The cDNA or gDNA used as material had been derived from T cells, B-cell-depleted T cells, or PBMCs.

This CDR3 region has 13 residues. Germline loops: CDR1 SGHDT, CDR2 YYEEEE. V dropped 4 bases and J dropped 4; count of bases not matched to a gene: 1. As originally analysed: Cell counts per sample came from amplifying reference gene primers. TCRdb keeps only in-frame clones here, not all; method: immunoSEQ multiplex PCR. V and J calls and clone size are given by that table; D and trimming were obtained from the DNA. The sample carries under 350,000 clones, nearly 90% recorded once. The table lists this clone with a count of one. Participants reported their clinical history, and cohort assignment relied on those reports.

The sequenced sample consisted of PBMCs or T cells enriched from blood (not recorded which). The sequence was obtained from a woman aged 55-69 years who had recovered from COVID-19. This chain links TRBV5-6 with TRBJ1-1; TRBD1 aligns across 10 bases. The CDR3 sequence: CASSGQGVTEAFF. The CDR3 DNA reads TGTGCCAGCAGCGGACAGGGGGTCACTGAAGCTTTCTTT.